One sample yielded the 3 T cell receptor beta chains listed below, sequenced in a study of blood T cell repertoires in COVID-19. The protocol was immunoSEQ multiplex PCR, while the TCRdb copy is restricted to in-frame clones and leaves out a portion. The data contain 110,000 or so clones, roughly 80% of them seen just once; the ten biggest clones take up roughly 6.2%. Sequencing input: peripheral blood. The origin of the receptors is a man between 65 and 85 years old with acute or convalescent COVID-19.

Only one count was recorded for this clone. The V gene is TRBV30, the J gene TRBJ2-3, with TRBD2 matching over 11 bases. The J segment lost 9 bases and the V segment lost 3 bases, leaving 8 bases of the junction unmatched. The V gene's germline CDR1 is GTSNPN and CDR2 SVGIG (reference sequence). The CDR3 is made up of 14 amino acids. The CDR3 loop reads CAWRLAGGPGTQYF. Here the CDR3 DNA reads TGTGCCTGGAGGCTAGCGGGGGGACCAGGGACGCAGTATTTT.

This clone came up many times. The chain couples TRBV3-1 (or the pseudogene TRBV3-2) to TRBJ2-7, with 8 bases matching TRBD1. The CDR3 spans 18 residues. After removal of 1 base from V and 0 bases from J, the junction contained 11 bases not matched to a gene. CDR1 is LGHDT, CDR2 YNNKEL, per germline (reference sequence). The CDR3 reads CASSQGPSGQDLSYEQYF. Here the CDR3 DNA reads TGTGCCAGCAGCCAAGGCCCGTCGGGACAGGATCTCTCCTACGAGCAGTACTTC.

The chain employs TRBV29-1 and TRBJ1-1, with 11 positions matching TRBD1. Germline V CDR1 and CDR2: SQVTM, ANQGSEA. The length of the CDR3 is 13 residues. The V gene end was trimmed by 5 bases and the J gene end by 5 bases; junction bases not matched to a gene: 4. CDR3 region: CSVMGQGGTEAFF. The CDR3 DNA sequence: TGCAGCGTTATGGGACAGGGGGGGACTGAAGCTTTCTTT.